Listed below are T cell receptor beta chains from one sample, sequenced in a study of Graves' ophthalmopathy and Graves' hyperthyroidism. TCRdb used MiXCR to reprocess the multiplex PCR reads, holding one entry per CDR3 protein. This sample has 1 million to 1.3 million distinct CDR3 sequences; roughly 35% occur once, and the top ten carry 11%. The material sequenced was peripheral blood or thyroid tissue (not recorded which). The receptors shown here come from an adult man with Graves' hyperthyroidism. CDR3s include the opening cysteine and the closing phenylalanine or tryptophan. D genes are given only for firm matches. Only some rows state a clone size, as once, few, many or a class for expanded clones.

d_gene	abundance	j_gene	v_gene	CDR3aa	CDR3nt
TRBD1	NA	TRBJ1-5	TRBV7-2	CASIQTGVGDQPQHF	TGTGCCAGCATCCAGACAGGGGTCGGGGATCAGCCCCAGCATTTT
TRBD2	few	TRBJ2-2	TRBV7-9	CASSPQTSGVNTGELFF	TGTGCCAGCAGCCCGCAGACTAGCGGAGTCAACACCGGGGAGCTGTTTTTT
TRBD1	NA	TRBJ1-3	TRBV14	CASSHLRDRGRNTIYF	TGTGCCAGCAGCCACCTCCGGGACAGGGGTCGAAACACCATATATTTT
TRBD2	NA	TRBJ2-5	TRBV29-1	CSVEGSGGPETQYF	TGCAGCGTTGAAGGTTCGGGAGGGCCAGAGACCCAGTACTTC
NA	NA	TRBJ2-3	TRBV7-9	CASSPRGGTDTQYF	TGTGCCAGCAGCCCCCGAGGCGGCACAGATACGCAGTATTTT
TRBD1	many	TRBJ1-2	TRBV13	CASSLGGTGIIPYGYTF	TGTGCCAGCAGCTTAGGAGGGACAGGGATAATCCCCTATGGCTACACCTTC
NA	many	TRBJ2-7	TRBV10-2	CASREDTPYEQYF	TGCGCCAGCAGGGAGGATACTCCCTACGAGCAGTACTTC
TRBD2	many	TRBJ2-7	TRBV29-1	CSAGGLGAVEQYF	TGCAGCGCTGGGGGACTAGGGGCCGTCGAGCAGTACTTC
TRBD2	many	TRBJ2-5	TRBV20-1	CSAQTSGQETQYF	TGCAGTGCCCAGACTAGCGGCCAAGAGACCCAGTACTTC
NA	many	TRBJ2-7	TRBV7-2	CASSLVGAGRLTEQYF	TGTGCCAGCAGCTTGGTAGGGGCTGGTCGTCTTACCGAGCAGTACTTC
TRBD1	NA	TRBJ1-4	TRBV11-2	CASSLLSSTGNEKLFF	TGTGCCAGCAGCCTACTCTCCTCGACAGGGAATGAAAAACTGTTTTTT
TRBD1	few	TRBJ1-6	TRBV6-5	CASSDPGQGANSPLHF	TGTGCCAGCAGTGACCCGGGACAGGGGGCTAATTCACCCCTCCACTTT
NA	NA	TRBJ2-4	TRBV7-9	CASSRGPGAKNIQYF	TGTGCCAGCAGCCGAGGACCCGGAGCCAAAAACATTCAGTACTTC